The TCR beta chain under discussion was sequenced for a study of cytomegalovirus exposure and HLA in healthy donors. Study conclusions and caveats: Reportedly, fewer N-insertions than the approximately 680-donor mean appeared in an Asian-associated ancestry cluster in a later analysis.

On this clone: Its antigen is currently unknown.

60 Vbeta and 13 Jbeta primers were used in PCR. Data came from immunoSEQ multiplex PCR; TCRdb stores just in-frame clones and leaves some out. This table holds around 210,000 clones, approximately 80% found once. After removal of 1 base from V and 5 bases from J, the junction contained 5 bases not matched to a gene. The germline CDR1 and CDR2 sequences are SGHNT and YYREEE (reference sequence). The length of the CDR3 is 14 residues. Sequenced sample: PBMCs. The receptor comes from a woman in her 30s in good health and CMV-seronegative. The V call is TRBV5-4, the J call TRBJ2-7, with TRBD1 matching over 8 bases. The CDR3 DNA reads TGTGCCAGCAGCTTGTTCAGGGGGCAGCACGAGCAGTACTTC. Residues: CASSLFRGQHEQYF.